What follows is one T cell receptor (beta chain) and its context. Its antigen is currently unknown. This entry comes from a study of CD8+CD57+ T cells in acquired aplastic anemia. The overall study: Sorted CD4+ plus CD8+ cells gave DNA averaging roughly 3.5 ug. General study points: Around 27 was the count of CD8+ CDR3 sequences that patients shared with controls.

In germline, CDR1 is SGHTA, CDR2 FQGTGA. The V end lost 7 bases, the J end lost 10 bases, and 23 bases lay between the germline ends. This CDR3 is 16 amino acids long. TCR beta VDJ and CDR3 profiles were obtained from a genomic DNA template. TCRdb re-analysed the reads in MiXCR, keeping a single row per CDR3 protein. The table records 200,000 to 300,000 distinct CDR3 sequences, around 82% of them present only once. The authors sequenced patients whose flow cytometry had shown CD8+CD57+ cell expansion. By the time of blood sampling, patients had still received no therapy. Sequenced sample: sorted CD4+, CD8+, or CD8+CD57+ T cells (not recorded which) from PBMCs. This receptor was obtained from a human donor with aplastic anemia. V usage is TRBV7-3 and J usage is TRBJ1-6; D is unresolved. The CDR3 here is CASTLGKVRYESPLHF. In DNA, the CDR3 is TGTGCCAGCACCCTGGGGAAGGTCCGCTATGAGTCACCCCTCCACTTT.